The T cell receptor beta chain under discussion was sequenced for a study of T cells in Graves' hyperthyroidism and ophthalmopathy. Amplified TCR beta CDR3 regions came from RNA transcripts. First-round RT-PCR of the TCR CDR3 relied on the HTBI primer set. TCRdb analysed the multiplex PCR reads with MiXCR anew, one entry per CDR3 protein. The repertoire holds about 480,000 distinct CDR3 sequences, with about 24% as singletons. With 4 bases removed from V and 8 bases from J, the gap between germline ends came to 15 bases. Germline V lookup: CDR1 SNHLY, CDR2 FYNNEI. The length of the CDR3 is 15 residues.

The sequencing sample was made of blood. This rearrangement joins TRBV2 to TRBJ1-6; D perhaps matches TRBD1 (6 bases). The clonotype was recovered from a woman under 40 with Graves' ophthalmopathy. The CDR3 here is CASSVEGGQDSPLHF. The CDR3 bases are TGTGCCAGCAGTGTGGAAGGGGGTCAGGATTCACCCCTCCACTTT. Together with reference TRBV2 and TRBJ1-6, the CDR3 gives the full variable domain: EPEVTQTPSHQVTQMGQEVILRCVPISNHLYFYWYRQILGQKVEFLVSFYNNEISEKSEIFDDQFSVERPDGSNFTLKIRSTKLEDSAMYFCASSVEGGQDSPLHFGNGTRLTVT.